Below, one T cell receptor beta chain is given with its context. The V gene lost 0 bases and the J gene lost 8 bases, with 9 bases spanning the gap. This CDR3 has 13 amino acids. Germline values: CDR1 MNHEY, CDR2 SMNVEV (reference sequence). This specimen comes from a study of technical replicates of blood from several donors. Profiled with immunoSEQ multiplex PCR; TCRdb holds only in-frame clones, not every one. There are about 48,000 clones in the sample; about 94% occur only once, and 3.9% lies in the top ten. This chain links TRBV27 with TRBJ2-3; D gene uncertain. The sequencing sample was made of PBMCs. This sequence originates from a human donor in good health. Some clones in this sample may be carry-over from other donors' samples. CDR3 nucleotides: TGTGCCAGCAGTTTATCGAACTCGGGTACGCAGTATTTT. The encoded protein is CASSLSNSGTQYF.